This entry is about one T cell receptor (beta chain). As yet, its antigen is unknown. The V gene's germline CDR1 is KGHSH and CDR2 LQKENI. V was clipped by 6 bases and J by 3 bases; unmatched bases: 10. The CDR3 has 15 residues. The record originates from a study of cytomegalovirus exposure and HLA in healthy donors. Study-wide findings and caveats: At a 0.05 false discovery rate, a later analysis found some 18,000 TCR beta sequences to be associated with HLA alleles.

With 60 Vbeta and 13 Jbeta primers, the PCR was carried out. Data came from immunoSEQ multiplex PCR; TCRdb stores just in-frame clones and leaves some out. The sample has about 88,000 clones, and its top ten clones hold about 5.5%. The chain carries TRBV18 and TRBJ2-7; 8 nucleotides agree with TRBD2. This TCR came from a girl under 18 in good health and CMV-seropositive. The material sequenced was PBMCs. The CDR3 nucleotides read TGTGCCAGCTCCCCCCTTAGCGGGGACAACTACGAGCAGTACTTC. It specifies CASSPLSGDNYEQYF.